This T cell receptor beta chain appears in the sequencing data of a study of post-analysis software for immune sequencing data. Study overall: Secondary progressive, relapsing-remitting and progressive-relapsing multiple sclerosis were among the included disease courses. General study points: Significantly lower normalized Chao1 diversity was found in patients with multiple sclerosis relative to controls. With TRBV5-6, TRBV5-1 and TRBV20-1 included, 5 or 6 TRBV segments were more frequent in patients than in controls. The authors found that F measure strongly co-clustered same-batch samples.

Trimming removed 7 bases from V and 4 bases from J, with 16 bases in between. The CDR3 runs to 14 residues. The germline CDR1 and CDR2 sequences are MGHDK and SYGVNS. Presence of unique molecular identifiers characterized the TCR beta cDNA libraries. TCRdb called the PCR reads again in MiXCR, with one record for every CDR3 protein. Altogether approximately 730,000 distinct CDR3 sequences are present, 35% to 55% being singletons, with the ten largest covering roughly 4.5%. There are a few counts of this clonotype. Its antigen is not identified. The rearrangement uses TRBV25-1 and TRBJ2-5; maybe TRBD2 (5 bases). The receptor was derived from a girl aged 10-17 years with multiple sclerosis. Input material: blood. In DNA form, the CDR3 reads TGTGCCAGCATGGGTCCCCTCGCGGGAGAGACCCAGTACTTC. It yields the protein CASMGPLAGETQYF.